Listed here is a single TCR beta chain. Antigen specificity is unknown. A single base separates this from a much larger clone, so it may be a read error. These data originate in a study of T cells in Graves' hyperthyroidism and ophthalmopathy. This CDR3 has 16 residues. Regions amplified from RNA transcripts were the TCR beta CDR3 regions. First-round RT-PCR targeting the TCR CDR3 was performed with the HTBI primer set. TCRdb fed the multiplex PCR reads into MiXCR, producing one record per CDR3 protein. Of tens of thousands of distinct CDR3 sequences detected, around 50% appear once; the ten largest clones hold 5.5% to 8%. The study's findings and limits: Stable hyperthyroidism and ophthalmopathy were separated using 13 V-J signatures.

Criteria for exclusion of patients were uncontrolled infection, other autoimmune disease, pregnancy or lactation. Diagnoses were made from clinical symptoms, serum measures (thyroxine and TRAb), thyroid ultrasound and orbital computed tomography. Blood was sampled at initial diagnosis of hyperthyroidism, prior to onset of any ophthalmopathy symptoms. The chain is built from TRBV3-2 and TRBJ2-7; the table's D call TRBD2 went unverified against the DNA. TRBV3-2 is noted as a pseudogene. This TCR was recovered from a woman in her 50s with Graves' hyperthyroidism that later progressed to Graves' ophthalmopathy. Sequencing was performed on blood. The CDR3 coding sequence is TGTGCCAGCAGCCAAGATCAAGCGGGGATTTCCAACGAGCAGTACTTC. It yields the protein CASSQDQAGISNEQYF.